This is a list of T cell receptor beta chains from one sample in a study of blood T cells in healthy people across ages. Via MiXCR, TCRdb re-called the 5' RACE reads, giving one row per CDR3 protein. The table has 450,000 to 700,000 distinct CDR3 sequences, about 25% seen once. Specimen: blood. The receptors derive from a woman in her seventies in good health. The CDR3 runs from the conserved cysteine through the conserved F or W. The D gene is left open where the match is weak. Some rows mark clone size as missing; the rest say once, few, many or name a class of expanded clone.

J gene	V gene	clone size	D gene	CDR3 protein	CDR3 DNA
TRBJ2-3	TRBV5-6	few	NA	CASSIGLPNPQYF	TGTGCCAGCAGTATTGGACTCCCCAATCCGCAGTATTTT
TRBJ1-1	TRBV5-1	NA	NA	CASRQQKGTEAFF	TGCGCCAGCAGACAACAGAAGGGTACTGAAGCTTTCTTT
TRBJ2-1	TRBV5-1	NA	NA	CASSLGVGVNYNEQFF	TGCGCCAGCAGCTTGGGCGTGGGGGTGAACTACAATGAGCAGTTCTTC
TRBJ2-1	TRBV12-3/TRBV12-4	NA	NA	CASSFRAGQGKHNEQFF	TGTGCCAGCAGTTTTAGGGCAGGCCAAGGTAAACACAATGAGCAGTTCTTC
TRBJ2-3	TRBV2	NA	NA	CASSDDGVDTQYF	TGTGCCAGCAGTGATGACGGCGTAGATACGCAGTATTTT
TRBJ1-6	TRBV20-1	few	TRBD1	CSARQPTGPSSYNSPLHF	TGCAGTGCTAGACAACCGACAGGGCCGAGCTCCTATAATTCACCCCTCCACTTT
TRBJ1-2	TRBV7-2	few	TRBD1	CASSHGQGYYGYTF	TGTGCCAGCAGCCATGGACAGGGGTACTATGGCTACACCTTC
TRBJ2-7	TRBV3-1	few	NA	CASSKGWSYEQYF	TGTGCCAGCAGTAAAGGGTGGTCCTACGAGCAGTACTTC
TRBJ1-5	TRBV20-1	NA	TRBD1	CSAKTGGAGNQPQHF	TGCAGTGCAAAGACAGGGGGCGCGGGCAATCAGCCCCAGCATTTT
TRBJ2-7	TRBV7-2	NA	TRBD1	CASRADRASYEQYF	TGTGCCAGCAGGGCGGACAGGGCCTCCTACGAGCAGTACTTC
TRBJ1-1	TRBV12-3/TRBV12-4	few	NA	CASSFRRGPRNTEAFF	TGTGCCAGCAGTTTCAGGCGGGGACCTCGGAACACTGAAGCTTTCTTT
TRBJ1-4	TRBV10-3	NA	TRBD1	CATGTETNEKLFF	TGTGCCACCGGGACAGAGACTAATGAAAAACTGTTTTTT
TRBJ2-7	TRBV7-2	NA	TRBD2	CASSLGLVPSYEQYF	TGTGCCAGCAGCTTGGGACTAGTACCCTCCTACGAGCAGTACTTC
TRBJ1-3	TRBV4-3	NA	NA	CASSLAWGENTIYF	TGCGCCAGCAGCCTCGCATGGGGGGAAAACACCATATATTTT
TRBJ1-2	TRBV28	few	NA	CAVGQGNYGYTF	TGTGCCGTCGGGCAGGGAAACTATGGCTACACCTTC
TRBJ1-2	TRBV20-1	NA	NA	CSAAQQGANYGYTF	TGCAGTGCCGCCCAACAGGGTGCTAACTATGGCTACACCTTC
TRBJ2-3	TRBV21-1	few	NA	CASSKVISTDTQYF	TGTGCCAGCAGCAAAGTTATTAGCACAGATACGCAGTATTTT
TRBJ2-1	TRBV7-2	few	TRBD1	CASSLRGGQGWGNEQFF	TGTGCCAGCAGCTTAAGAGGGGGACAGGGGTGGGGCAATGAGCAGTTCTTC
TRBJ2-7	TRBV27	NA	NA	CASSPRDGYYEQYF	TGTGCCAGCAGCCCCCGGGACGGTTACTACGAGCAGTACTTC
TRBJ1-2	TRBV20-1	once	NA	CSASHSQGADGYTF	TGCAGTGCTAGTCATAGCCAGGGAGCAGATGGCTACACCTTC
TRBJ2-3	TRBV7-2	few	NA	CASSQGALEDTQYF	TGTGCCAGCAGCCAAGGGGCCCTAGAAGATACGCAGTATTTT
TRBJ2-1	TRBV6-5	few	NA	CASSPDRLVDNEQFF	TGTGCCAGCAGCCCCGACAGACTCGTGGACAATGAGCAGTTCTTC
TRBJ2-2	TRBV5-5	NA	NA	CASSHLTGELFF	TGTGCCAGCAGCCACCTGACCGGGGAGCTGTTTTTT
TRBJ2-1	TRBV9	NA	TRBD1	CASSVGTGVTNEQFF	TGTGCCAGCAGCGTAGGGACAGGGGTTACGAATGAGCAGTTCTTC
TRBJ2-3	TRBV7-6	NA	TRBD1	CASSPHTGASTDTQYF	TGTGCCAGCAGCCCACACACAGGGGCGAGCACAGATACGCAGTATTTT
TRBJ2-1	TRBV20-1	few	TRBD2	CSARPRAGGHSYNEQFF	TGCAGTGCTAGACCTAGAGCGGGGGGGCACTCCTACAATGAGCAGTTCTTC
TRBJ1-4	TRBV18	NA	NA	CVSSPGRNFNEKLFF	TGTGTCAGCTCACCGGGGAGAAATTTTAATGAAAAACTGTTTTTT